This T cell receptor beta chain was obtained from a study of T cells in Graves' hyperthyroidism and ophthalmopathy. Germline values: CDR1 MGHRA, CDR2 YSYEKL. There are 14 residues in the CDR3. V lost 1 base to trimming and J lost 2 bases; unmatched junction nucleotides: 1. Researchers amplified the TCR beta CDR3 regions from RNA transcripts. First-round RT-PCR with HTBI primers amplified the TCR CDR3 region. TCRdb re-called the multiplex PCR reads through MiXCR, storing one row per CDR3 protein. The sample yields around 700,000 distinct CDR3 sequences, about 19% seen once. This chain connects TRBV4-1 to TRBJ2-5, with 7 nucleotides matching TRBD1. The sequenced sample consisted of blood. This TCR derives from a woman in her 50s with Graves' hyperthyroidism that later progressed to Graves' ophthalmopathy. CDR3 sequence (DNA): TGCGCCAGCAGCCAAGGGGACAGTCAAGAGACCCAGTACTTC. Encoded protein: CASSQGDSQETQYF.